This T cell receptor beta chain originates from a study of T cell responses to AZD1222 COVID-19 vaccine. Turning to the study itself: Second-dose schedules of about 4 or about 12 weeks were combined.

The repertoire was sequenced with immunoSEQ multiplex PCR; TCRdb's copy has only in-frame clones and lacks some. The sample lists roughly 150,000 clones, 92% occurring once. This clonotype originated in an adult in good health. This specimen was peripheral blood, taken on day 0 of AZD1222 vaccination.

CDR3 residues: CASSHLSGSYNEQFF. The CDR3 nucleotides are TGTGCCAGCAGCCATCTTAGCGGATCCTACAATGAGCAGTTCTTC. J is TRBJ2-1 and V is TRBV7-9; tentatively, D is TRBD2 (6 bases). The CDR3 totals 15 residues. Germline values: CDR1 SEHNR, CDR2 FQNEAQ (reference sequence). Trimming left V 5 bases short and J 1 base short, with 12 bases between.